The clone carrying this T cell receptor (beta chain) was found once. The antigen is unknown. Clones were sequenced by immunoSEQ multiplex PCR, and TCRdb holds only the in-frame ones, with some missing. The table records a few hundred thousand clones, 86% of them present only once. This sample is drawn from a study of cytomegalovirus exposure and HLA in healthy donors. Study-wide points: It was found in a later analysis that first-cohort TCR clusters tended to co-occur in the 120 validation repertoires.

This CDR3 contains 16 residues. V gave up 1 base and J gave up 2 bases, with 15 bases separating them. Germline CDR1 is GTSNPN and CDR2 is SVGIG (reference sequence). Sample: PBMCs. The chain carries TRBV30 and TRBJ2-1; a weak D match, TRBD1 (6 bases). This clonotype was obtained from a woman aged 18-29 years in good health and CMV-seronegative. This chain's CDR3 is CAWSAWGQGTYNEQFF. For the CDR3, the DNA is TGTGCCTGGAGTGCCTGGGGGCAGGGTACCTACAATGAGCAGTTCTTC. The whole variable domain, remainder taken from reference TRBV30 and TRBJ2-1, is SQTIHQWPATLVQPVGSPLSLECTVEGTSNPNLYWYRQAAGRGLQLLFYSVGIGQISSEVPQNLSASRPQDRQFILSSKKLLLSDSGFYLCAWSAWGQGTYNEQFFGPGTRLTVL.